These 5 T cell receptor beta chains were all obtained from the same sample, sequenced in a study of CD8 T cells in Susac syndrome. After extraction with the RNeasy kit, roughly 0.5 to 1 ug of the RNA was reverse transcribed using random hexamers. TCRdb used MiXCR to reprocess the immunoSEQ multiplex PCR reads, holding one entry per CDR3 protein. The sample comprises fewer than 350,000 distinct CDR3 sequences, approximately 91% of which are singletons, and roughly 0.17% rests with the top ten. Sequenced input: CD8+ T cells from PBMCs. These receptors came from a human donor with multiple sclerosis.

CDR3 DNA: TGCAGCGTTATTGGACAGGGGAGTGAAAAACTGTTTTTT. Translating gives CSVIGQGSEKLFF. The gene calls are TRBV29-1 and TRBJ1-4, with 9 nucleotides matching TRBD1. This CDR3 has 13 residues. Germline V gene data show CDR1 as SQVTM and CDR2 as ANQGSEA. Trimming removed 5 bases from V and 7 bases from J; junction bases left unmatched: 5.

This sequence joins TRBV15 and TRBJ1-5, with D uncertain. From germline, CDR1 is LNHNV and CDR2 YYDKDF (reference sequence). This CDR3 has 17 residues. Trimming removed 0 bases from V and 0 bases from J, with 12 bases in between. As DNA, the CDR3 is TGTGCCACCAGCAGAGACCCCGAGTTCTATAGCAATCAGCCCCAGCATTTT. It is translated as CATSRDPEFYSNQPQHF. The full variable domain, its missing parts supplied by reference TRBV15 and TRBJ1-5, is DAMVIQNPRYQVTQFGKPVTLSCSQTLNHNVMYWYQQKSSQAPKLLFHYYDKDFNNEADTPDNFQSRRPNTSFCFLDIRSPGLGDTAMYLCATSRDPEFYSNQPQHFGDGTRLSIL.

In this sample, this clonotype turned up once. V gene TRBV7-9 combines with J gene TRBJ2-7; 11 bases line up with TRBD1. The CDR3 has 15 amino acids. V trimming: 1 base; J trimming: 3 bases; junction bases outside the gene matches: 2. From germline, CDR1 is SEHNR and CDR2 FQNEAQ (reference sequence). The CDR3 region has the DNA TGTGCCAGCAGCTTAGTGGGACAGGGGGTCTACGAGCAGTACTTC. Translating gives CASSLVGQGVYEQYF.

This clonotype was seen only once. V and J are TRBV2 and TRBJ2-7, with 10 bases lining up with TRBD2. Germline CDR1 is SNHLY and CDR2 is FYNNEI. This CDR3 contains 15 residues. V lost 1 base, J lost 3 bases, and 3 bases stayed unmatched. The CDR3 DNA reads TGTGCCAGCAGTGAAGGTCTAGCGGGAGACTACGAGCAGTACTTC. This codes for CASSEGLAGDYEQYF.

The CDR3 here is CASSGTRDQGAGELFF. CDR3 in DNA: TGTGCCAGCAGCGGTACCCGGGACCAGGGGGCCGGGGAGCTGTTTTTT. The chain combines TRBV9 with TRBJ2-2; 7 bases are shared with TRBD1. This CDR3 spans 16 amino acids. With 3 bases clipped from V and 6 bases from J, the junction kept 11 bases outside the gene matches. Germline-derived CDR1 and CDR2 are SGDLS and YYNGEE.